One and the same sample provided the 17 T cell receptor beta chains below, sequenced in a study of blood T cell repertoires in COVID-19. Some clones are missing from TCRdb's copy, which holds only in-frame ones; the method was immunoSEQ multiplex PCR. Here the sample spans some 90,000 clones, 81% being singletons. Sequences were obtained from peripheral blood. The receptors here all came from a man aged 60-69 years with acute or convalescent COVID-19.

The chain couples TRBV5-6 to TRBJ1-3; D uncertain. The germline V and J ends were trimmed by 6 bases and 3 bases, with 16 bases remaining between them. The CDR3 covers 15 residues. Germline V gene lookup returns CDR1 SGHDT and CDR2 YYEEEE. CDR3 amino acids: CASTRAGWDGNTIYF. The CDR3 DNA reads TGTGCCAGCACTAGGGCGGGTTGGGATGGAAACACCATATATTTT.

The chain combines TRBV19 with TRBJ2-6, with TRBD1 matching over 8 bases. The CDR3 length is 17 residues. The V gene end was trimmed by 6 bases and the J gene end by 1 base; junction bases not matched to a gene: 8. The germline V gene has CDR1 LNHDA and CDR2 SQIVND (reference sequence). CDR3 DNA sequence: TGTGCCAGTAGCGGACAGGGACGTATATCTGGGGCCAACGTCCTGACTTTC. Translated: CASSGQGRISGANVLTF.

The chain joins TRBV18 to TRBJ1-2; D perhaps matches TRBD1 (6 bases). The CDR3 is made up of 13 amino acids. Trimming stripped 6 bases from V and 1 base from J, with 9 bases between. CDR1 is KGHSH and CDR2 is LQKENI in the germline V gene. This CDR3 reads CASSPDSNYGYTF. The DNA of the CDR3 is TGTGCCAGCTCCCCGGACAGTAACTATGGCTACACCTTC.

The CDR3 is CASSQGLFSYEQYF. DNA for the CDR3: TGCGCCAGCAGCCAAGGACTATTCTCCTACGAGCAGTACTTC. The rearrangement links TRBV4-1 to TRBJ2-7; a weak D match, TRBD2 (5 bases). CDR3 size: 14 residues. Germline CDR1 reads MGHRA; CDR2 reads YSYEKL. Trimming shortened V by 1 base and J by 0 bases, and 7 bases separated the two germline ends.

The chain recombines TRBV19 with TRBJ2-7; maybe TRBD1 (5 bases). The V end lost 4 bases, the J end lost 2 bases, and 9 bases lay between the germline ends. CDR3 size: 13 residues. The V gene's germline CDR1 is LNHDA and CDR2 SQIVND (reference sequence). The CDR3 here is CASSNGAAYEQYF. The CDR3 DNA is TGTGCCAGTAGTAATGGGGCAGCCTACGAGCAGTACTTC.

The chain joins TRBV11-3 to TRBJ2-7; weak D call: TRBD2 (5 bases). With 8 bases removed from V and 6 bases from J, the gap between germline ends came to 17 bases. This CDR3 is built from 13 residues. Germline V gene data show CDR1 as SGHNT and CDR2 as YENEEA. DNA for the CDR3: TGTGCCAGCCACTTCTACGGGATGACCGAGCAGTACTTC. It encodes CASHFYGMTEQYF. Full variable domain (outside the CDR3, taken from reference TRBV11-3 and TRBJ2-7): EAGVVQSPRYKIIEKKQPVAFWCNPISGHNTLYWYLQNLGQGPELLIRYENEEAVDDSQLPKDRFSAERLKGVDSTLKIQPAELGDSAVYLCASHFYGMTEQYFGPGTRLTVT.

The V call is TRBV28, the J call TRBJ2-1, with D maybe TRBD2 (5 bases). CDR3 length: 16 amino acids. CDR1 and CDR2 from the germline V gene are MDHEN and SYDVKM. Trimming shortened V by 4 bases and J by 3 bases, and 16 bases separated the two germline ends. The CDR3 protein is CASSWGGGGYYNEQFF. The CDR3 DNA reads TGTGCCAGCAGTTGGGGTGGAGGCGGCTACTACAATGAGCAGTTCTTC.

This chain joins TRBV6-4 and TRBJ2-2; 8 positions agree with TRBD2. V shed 0 bases, J shed 1 base, and the junction held 4 bases outside the gene matches. This CDR3 is 17 amino acids long. From germline, CDR1 is MRHNA and CDR2 SNTAGT. The CDR3 loop is CASSDSSTSGNTGELFF. The CDR3 bases are TGTGCCAGCAGTGACTCTTCTACTAGCGGGAACACCGGGGAGCTGTTTTTT.

The chain links TRBV5-6 to TRBJ1-5, with a tentative D call TRBD1 (6 bases). Germline CDR1 SGHDT, CDR2 YYEEEE. This CDR3 comprises 15 residues. V was shortened by 0 bases and J by 4 bases, with 11 bases between the two germline ends. The CDR3 DNA follows: TGTGCCAGCAGCTTGGGGCCGACAGGTAATCAGCCCCAGCATTTT. Translation: CASSLGPTGNQPQHF.

This clone came up a few times. This chain links TRBV24-1 with TRBJ2-4; the D gene is possibly TRBD1 (5 bases). The CDR3 is 15 amino acids. From germline, CDR1 is KGHDR and CDR2 SFDVKD. The V end lost 5 bases, the J end lost 7 bases, and 17 bases lay between the germline ends. The CDR3: CATSGRGASGNIQYF. CDR3 nucleotide sequence: TGTGCCACCAGTGGTAGGGGTGCCTCCGGGAACATTCAGTACTTC.

The chain couples TRBV6-2 or TRBV6-3 to TRBJ2-7; D is perhaps TRBD2 (6 bases). V lost 2 bases and J lost 2, with 10 bases in between. The CDR3 is 14 amino acids. Germline CDR1 reads MNHEY; CDR2 reads SVGEGT. The CDR3 nucleotides read TGTGCCAGCAGTTACGGAGGGAGGACCTACGAGCAGTACTTC. It translates to CASSYGGRTYEQYF.

V is TRBV7-2 and J is TRBJ2-7; 8 bases are a match to TRBD2. The CDR3 runs to 14 residues. Germline trimming cut 3 bases from V and 7 bases from J; bases unmatched to any gene: 8. Germline V CDR1 and CDR2: SGHTA, FQGNSA. The CDR3 DNA follows: TGTGCCAGCAGCTTTCATTCGGGAGGGATTGAGCAGTACTTC. Amino acid sequence: CASSFHSGGIEQYF.

CDR3 sequence: CASSLRGNGGYTF. The CDR3 region has the DNA TGTGCCAGCAGTTTACGGGGTAACGGGGGCTACACCTTC. The rearrangement links TRBV27 to TRBJ1-2, with no clear D. The CDR3 has 13 residues. Germline V CDR1 and CDR2: MNHEY, SMNVEV (reference sequence). Between the trimmed V and J ends, which lost 2 bases and 8 bases, there was a span of 12 bases.

V usage is TRBV5-4 and J usage is TRBJ1-2, with D tentatively TRBD1 (6 bases). CDR1 and CDR2 from the germline V gene are SGHNT and YYREEE (reference sequence). Deletions cut 1 base from V and 5 bases from J, with 15 bases between. This CDR3 has 15 residues. CDR3 in DNA: TGTGCCAGCAGCTTGAACACAGGGCTCCCTTATGGCTACACCTTC. It specifies CASSLNTGLPYGYTF.

This chain connects TRBV19 to TRBJ2-1; TRBD1 might be the D (5 bases). The germline CDR1 and CDR2 sequences are LNHDA and SQIVND (reference sequence). V was trimmed by 8 bases and J by 1 base, leaving 12 bases between them. CDR3 length: 14 amino acids. CDR3 residues: CASVGAMSYNEQFF. The CDR3 DNA follows: TGTGCCAGTGTAGGGGCCATGTCCTACAATGAGCAGTTCTTC.

Only one count was recorded for this clone. V is TRBV5-4 and J is TRBJ1-1, with D possibly being TRBD1 (5 bases). Germline V gene data show CDR1 as SGHNT and CDR2 as YYREEE (reference sequence). V lost 0 bases to trimming and J lost 0 bases, with 9 bases between them. The CDR3 loop spans 15 amino acids. CDR3 region: CASSLEGAMNTEAFF. The CDR3 region has the DNA TGTGCCAGCAGCTTGGAAGGGGCGATGAACACTGAAGCTTTCTTT. Combining the CDR3 with reference TRBV5-4 and TRBJ1-1 gives the whole variable domain ETGVTQSPTHLIKTRGQQVTLRCSSQSGHNTVSWYQQALGQGPQFIFQYYREEENGRGNFPPRFSGLQFPNYSSELNVNALELDDSALYLCASSLEGAMNTEAFFGQGTRLTVV.

This chain connects TRBV5-6 to TRBJ2-7; TRBD1 might be the D (5 bases). The V end lost 1 base, the J end lost 5 bases, and 10 bases lay between the germline ends. This CDR3 contains 13 residues. CDR1 is SGHDT and CDR2 is YYEEEE in the germline V gene. CDR3 bases: TGTGCCAGCAGCTTGCCAGGGCCGAACGAGCAGTACTTC. Translating it yields CASSLPGPNEQYF.